This T cell receptor (beta chain) appears in the sequencing data of a study of T cell responses to AZD1222 COVID-19 vaccine. Profiled with immunoSEQ multiplex PCR; TCRdb holds only in-frame clones, not every one. The table shows over 55,000 clones, with about four fifths occurring only once. This clone came up once. Between the trimmed V and J ends, which lost 0 bases and 5 bases, there was a span of 11 bases. From germline, CDR1 is MNHEY and CDR2 SVGEGT. This CDR3 region has 15 residues. The rearrangement links TRBV6-2 or TRBV6-3 to TRBJ1-5; D remains unclear. This TCR was sampled from an adult who received the AZD1222 COVID-19 vaccine. The material was peripheral blood, obtained 28 days after the second AZD1222 dose. The CDR3 sequence is CASSYSSGSYQPQHF. The CDR3 DNA is TGTGCCAGCAGTTACTCGAGTGGCAGTTATCAGCCCCAGCATTTT.